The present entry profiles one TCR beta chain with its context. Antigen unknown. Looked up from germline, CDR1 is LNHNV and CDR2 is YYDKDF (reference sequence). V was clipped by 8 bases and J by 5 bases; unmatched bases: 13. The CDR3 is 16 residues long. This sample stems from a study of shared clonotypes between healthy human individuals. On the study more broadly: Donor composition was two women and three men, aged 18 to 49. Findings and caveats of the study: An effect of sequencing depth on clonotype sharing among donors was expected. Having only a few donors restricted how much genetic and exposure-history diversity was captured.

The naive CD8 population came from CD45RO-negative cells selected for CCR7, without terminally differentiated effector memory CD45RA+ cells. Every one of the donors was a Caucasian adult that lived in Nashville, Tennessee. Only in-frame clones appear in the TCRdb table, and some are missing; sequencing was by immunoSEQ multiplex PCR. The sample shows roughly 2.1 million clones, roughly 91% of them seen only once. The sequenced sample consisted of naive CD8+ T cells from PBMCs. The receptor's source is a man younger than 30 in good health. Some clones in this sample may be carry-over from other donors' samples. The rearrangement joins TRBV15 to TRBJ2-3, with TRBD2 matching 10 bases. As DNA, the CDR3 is TGTGCCACCGGGATTGAAGCGGGAGGGCCCGGAGATACGCAGTATTTT. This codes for CATGIEAGGPGDTQYF. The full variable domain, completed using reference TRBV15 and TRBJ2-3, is DAMVIQNPRYQVTQFGKPVTLSCSQTLNHNVMYWYQQKSSQAPKLLFHYYDKDFNNEADTPDNFQSRRPNTSFCFLDIRSPGLGDTAMYLCATGIEAGGPGDTQYFGPGTRLTVL.